What follows are 8 T cell receptor beta chains derived from one specimen sequenced in a study of T cell responses to AZD1222 COVID-19 vaccine. TCRdb's table, derived via immunoSEQ multiplex PCR, lists solely in-frame clones and lacks some. The data hold 85,000 to 120,000 clones, with 90% observed a single time. Sequences were derived from peripheral blood, sampled on day 0 of AZD1222 vaccination. The receptors were gathered from an adult in good health.

CDR3 loop: CASRTDRGPQNIQYF. As DNA, the CDR3 is TGTGCCAGCAGAACGGACAGGGGGCCCCAAAACATTCAGTACTTC. The gene calls are TRBV4-2 and TRBJ2-4; 11 nucleotides line up with TRBD1. V shed 6 bases, J shed 5 bases, and the junction held 6 bases outside the gene matches. There are 15 residues in the CDR3. CDR1 and CDR2 from the germline V gene are LGHNA and YNFKEQ.

Here the CDR3 reads CASSPRGTTNTGELFF. The CDR3 DNA reads as TGTGCCAGCAGCCCTAGAGGGACAACGAACACCGGGGAGCTGTTTTTT. The rearrangement uses TRBV7-3 and TRBJ2-2, with D possibly matching TRBD1 (6 bases). Germline lookup yields CDR1 SGHTA and CDR2 FQGTGA. V was cut by 5 bases and J by 0 bases, with 13 bases left in between. The CDR3 covers 16 residues.

The chain carries TRBV7-2 and TRBJ1-2; 8 bases line up with TRBD1. The junction had 3 bases not matched to a gene; V was cut back by 1 base and J by 8 bases. The CDR3 has 13 amino acids. Germline V gene sequence: CDR1 SGHTA, CDR2 FQGNSA. The CDR3, as DNA: TGTGCCAGCAGCTTAGAGACAGGGGTAGGCTACACCTTC. Encoded protein: CASSLETGVGYTF. Complete variable domain (other parts from reference TRBV7-2 and TRBJ1-2): GAGVSQSPSNKVTEKGKDVELRCDPISGHTALYWYRQSLGQGLEFLIYFQGNSAPDKSGLPSDRFSAERTGGSVSTLTIQRTQQEDSAVYLCASSLETGVGYTFGSGTRLTVV.

The chain carries TRBV7-9 and TRBJ1-1; D is undetermined. This CDR3 region has 13 residues. Germline CDR1 and CDR2: SEHNR and FQNEAQ (reference sequence). Trimming took 1 base from V and 6 from J, leaving 9 bases between them. CDR3 bases: TGTGCCAGCAGCTTAGGGCCGGGAGCTGAAGCTTTCTTT. Translating gives CASSLGPGAEAFF.

This clone has a handful of counts. The chain links TRBV29-1 to TRBJ1-2; a possible D gene is TRBD1 (6 bases). V was pared by 3 bases and J by 3 bases, with 14 bases between. Germline-derived CDR1 and CDR2 are SQVTM and ANQGSEA. CDR3 length: 14 residues. Here the CDR3 reads CSVDVTGNDYGYTF. The DNA for the CDR3 is TGCAGCGTTGACGTTACAGGGAATGACTATGGCTACACCTTC. The complete variable domain, with remaining parts taken from reference TRBV29-1 and TRBJ1-2, reads SAVISQKPSRDICQRGTSLTIQCQVDSQVTMMFWYRQQPGQSLTLIATANQGSEATYESGFVIDKFPISRPNLTFSTLTVSNMSPEDSSIYLCSVDVTGNDYGYTFGSGTRLTVV.

This clone was detected a few times. V is TRBV25-1 and J is TRBJ1-2; weak D call: TRBD1 (6 bases). Germline V lookup: CDR1 MGHDK, CDR2 SYGVNS. The CDR3 has 16 residues. V was clipped by 2 bases and J by 8 bases, with 21 bases between them. CDR3 in DNA: TGTGCCAGCAGTGAACAAGCGCCACAGGGATCGGGGGGCTACACCTTC. Translation: CASSEQAPQGSGGYTF.

The gene calls are TRBV10-1 and TRBJ1-1, with TRBD1 matching over 7 bases. The germline CDR1 and CDR2 sequences are WNHNN and SYGVQD (reference sequence). The CDR3 contains 15 residues. V shed 1 base, J shed 0 bases, and the junction held 2 bases outside the gene matches. Written as DNA, the CDR3 is TGCGCCAGCAGTGAGTGGACAGGATTGAACACTGAAGCTTTCTTT. It translates to CASSEWTGLNTEAFF.

The chain is built from TRBV20-1 and TRBJ2-7; D unclear. There are 11 residues in the CDR3. V shed 0 bases and J shed 7 bases, with 7 bases lying between them. Germline V CDR1 and CDR2: DFQATT, SNEGSKA (reference sequence). The CDR3 spells CSARDLTEQYF. CDR3 bases: TGCAGTGCTAGAGATCTAACGGAGCAGTACTTC.